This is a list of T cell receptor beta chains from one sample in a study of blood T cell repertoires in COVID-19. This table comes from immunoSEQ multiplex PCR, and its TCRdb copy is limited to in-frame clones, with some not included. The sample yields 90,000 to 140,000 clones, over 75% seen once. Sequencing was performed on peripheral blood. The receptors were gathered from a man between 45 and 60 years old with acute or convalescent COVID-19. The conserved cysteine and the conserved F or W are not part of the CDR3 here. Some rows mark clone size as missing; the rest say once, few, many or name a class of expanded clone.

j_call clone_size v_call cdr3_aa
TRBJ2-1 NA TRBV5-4 ASSLPGNAYNEQF
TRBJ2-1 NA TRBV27 ASSFGRGDNEQF
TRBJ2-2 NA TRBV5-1 ASSLVTGTSAGELF
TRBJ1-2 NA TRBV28 ASSPSQYYGYT
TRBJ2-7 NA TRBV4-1 ASSTPQGRAYEQY
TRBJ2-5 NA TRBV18 ASSPLAAQETQY
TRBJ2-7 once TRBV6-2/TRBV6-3 ASSYSPGQNYEQY
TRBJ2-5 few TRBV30 AWSRGAETQY
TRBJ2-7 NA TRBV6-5 ASRSPPTGEDEQY
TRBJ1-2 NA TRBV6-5 ASSYSHRRGGYT
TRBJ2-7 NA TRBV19 ASSLSLALYEQY
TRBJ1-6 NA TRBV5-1 ASSLGQSPTYNSPLH
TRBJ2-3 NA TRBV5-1 ASSNVYLRGGVTDTQY
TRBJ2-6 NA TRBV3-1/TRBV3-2 ASSHGGSSGANVLT
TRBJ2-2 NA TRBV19 ASSIWWEGSTGELF
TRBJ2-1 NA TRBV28 ASSLGGLLYNEQF
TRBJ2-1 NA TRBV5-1 ASSLHRLDEQF
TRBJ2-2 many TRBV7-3 ASRSGWNTGELF
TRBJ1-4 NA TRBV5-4 ASSRDAGEKLF
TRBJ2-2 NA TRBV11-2 ASSLAGFVAGELF
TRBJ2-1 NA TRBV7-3 ASSWDTTYNEQF
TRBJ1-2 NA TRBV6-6 ASSYETGGFYGYT
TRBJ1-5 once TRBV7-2 ASRRGDNQPQH
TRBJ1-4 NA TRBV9 ASSPLEGGSRKLF
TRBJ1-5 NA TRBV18 ASSRDSDQPQH
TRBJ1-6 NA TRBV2 ASSGTDPYNSPLH
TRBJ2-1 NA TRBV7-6 ASSWTSGWYNEQF
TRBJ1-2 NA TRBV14 ASSQISDYVYGYT
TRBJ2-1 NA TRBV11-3 ASSLALGAGNEQF
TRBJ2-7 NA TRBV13 ASSLARSSYEQY
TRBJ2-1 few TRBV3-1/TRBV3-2 ASSSQGAVNEQF
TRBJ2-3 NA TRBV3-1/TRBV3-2 ASSLMGLAGGTDTQY
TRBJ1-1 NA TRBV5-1 ASSTGGVTEAF
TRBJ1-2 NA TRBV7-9 ASSFSQGPLNYGYT
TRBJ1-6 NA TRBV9 ASSVGTENSPLH
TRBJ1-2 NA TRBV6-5 ASSSDSGRGNYGYT
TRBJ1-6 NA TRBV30 AWRGQGKSPLH